These 2 T cell receptor beta chains originate from one sample sequenced in a study of shared clonotypes between healthy human individuals. The repertoire was sequenced with immunoSEQ multiplex PCR; TCRdb's copy has only in-frame clones and lacks some. The sample consists of around 1,000,000 clones, 60% to 80% of them appearing once. Specimen: memory CD4+ T cells from PBMCs. Subset reported: CD45RA-negative fraction. The receptors were sampled from a man aged 18 to 30 in good health. Some clones in this sample may be carry-over from other donors' samples.

The chain carries TRBV5-8 and TRBJ2-7, with D unresolved. The V gene's germline CDR1 is SGHTS and CDR2 YDEGEE. The germline V and J ends were trimmed by 5 bases and 6 bases, with 18 bases remaining between them. This CDR3 comprises 14 residues. In nucleotides, the CDR3 is TGTGCCAGCAGTCCGTACTCGGTCAGGCGCGAGCAGTACTTC. Translated: CASSPYSVRREQYF. The full variable domain, with the rest looked up from reference TRBV5-8 and TRBJ2-7, is EAGVTQSPTHLIKTRGQQATLRCSPISGHTSVYWYQQALGLGLQFLLWYDEGEERNRGNFPPRFSGRQFPNYSSELNVNALELEDSALYLCASSPYSVRREQYFGPGTRLTVT.

Comment on this clone: Other DNA sequences from this sample encode an identical CDR3 as well. The CDR3 sequence is CASSLSSSYNEQFF. As DNA, the CDR3 is TGTGCCAGCAGCTTAAGTAGCTCCTACAATGAGCAGTTCTTC. This chain links TRBV7-3 with TRBJ2-1, with D hard to call. Germline-derived CDR1 and CDR2 are SGHTA and FQGTGA. V was trimmed by 1 base and J by 0 bases, leaving 4 bases between them. The CDR3 consists of 14 residues.